This TCR beta chain was captured by sequencing in a study of cytomegalovirus exposure and HLA in healthy donors. At the level of the study: Drawn from HLA-typed donors, around 85 million unique TCRs were held in an early data release.

Study results and limitations: The study designated fewer than 200 TCR beta chains cytomegalovirus-associated.

With respect to this clone: Antigen: not known.

In the PCR, 60 Vbeta and 13 Jbeta primers were used. Only in-frame clones appear in the TCRdb table, and some are missing; sequencing was by immunoSEQ multiplex PCR. The sample contains 100,000 or so clones, over 60% of which appear only once. Germline assignment: CDR1 MNHEY and CDR2 SMNVEV (reference sequence). The ends were cut back, 7 bases at V and 6 bases at J, with 18 bases in the middle. The CDR3 has 14 amino acids. Sequencing was performed on PBMCs. The genes are TRBV27 and TRBJ1-1; no reliable D call. This TCR came from a female donor in good health and CMV-seropositive. CDR3 DNA: TGTGCCAGCATTGGGAGGGAGGCTAGCTCTGAAGCTTTCTTT. Its translation is CASIGREASSEAFF.